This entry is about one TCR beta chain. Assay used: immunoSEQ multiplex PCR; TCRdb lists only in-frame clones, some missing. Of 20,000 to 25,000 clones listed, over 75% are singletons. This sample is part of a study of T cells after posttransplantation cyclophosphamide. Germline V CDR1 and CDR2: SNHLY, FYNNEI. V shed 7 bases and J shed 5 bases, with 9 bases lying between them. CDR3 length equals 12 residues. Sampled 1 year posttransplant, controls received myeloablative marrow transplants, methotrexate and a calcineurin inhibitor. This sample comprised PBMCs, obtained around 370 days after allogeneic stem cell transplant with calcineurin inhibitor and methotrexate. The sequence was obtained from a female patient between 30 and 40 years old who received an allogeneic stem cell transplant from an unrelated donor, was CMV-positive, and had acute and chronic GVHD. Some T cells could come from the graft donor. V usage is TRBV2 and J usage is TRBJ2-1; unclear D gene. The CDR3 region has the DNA TGTGCCAGCAATGACGAGAACAATGAGCAGTTCTTC. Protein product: CASNDENNEQFF.